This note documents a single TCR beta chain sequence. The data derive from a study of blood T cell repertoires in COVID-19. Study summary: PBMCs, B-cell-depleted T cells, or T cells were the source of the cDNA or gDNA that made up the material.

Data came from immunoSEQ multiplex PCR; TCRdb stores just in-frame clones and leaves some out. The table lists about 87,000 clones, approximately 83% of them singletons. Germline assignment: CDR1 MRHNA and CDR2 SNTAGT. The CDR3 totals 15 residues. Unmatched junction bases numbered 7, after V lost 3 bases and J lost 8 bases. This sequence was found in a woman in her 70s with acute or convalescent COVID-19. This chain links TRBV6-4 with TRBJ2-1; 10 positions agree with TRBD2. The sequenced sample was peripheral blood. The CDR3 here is CASSESSGGLDEQFF. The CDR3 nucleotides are TGTGCCAGCAGTGAATCTAGCGGGGGCCTGGATGAGCAGTTCTTC.